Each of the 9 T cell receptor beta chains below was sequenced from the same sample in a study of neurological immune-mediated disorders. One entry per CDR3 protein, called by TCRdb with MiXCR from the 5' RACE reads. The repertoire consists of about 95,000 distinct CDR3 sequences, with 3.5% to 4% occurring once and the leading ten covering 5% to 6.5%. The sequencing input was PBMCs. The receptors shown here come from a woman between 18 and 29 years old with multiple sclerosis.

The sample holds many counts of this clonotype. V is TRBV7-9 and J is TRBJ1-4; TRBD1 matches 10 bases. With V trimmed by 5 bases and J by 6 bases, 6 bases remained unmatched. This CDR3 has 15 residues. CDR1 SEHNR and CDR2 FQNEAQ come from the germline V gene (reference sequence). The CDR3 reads CASSQGTGADEKLFF. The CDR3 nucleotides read TGTGCCAGCAGCCAGGGGACAGGGGCGGATGAAAAACTGTTTTTT.

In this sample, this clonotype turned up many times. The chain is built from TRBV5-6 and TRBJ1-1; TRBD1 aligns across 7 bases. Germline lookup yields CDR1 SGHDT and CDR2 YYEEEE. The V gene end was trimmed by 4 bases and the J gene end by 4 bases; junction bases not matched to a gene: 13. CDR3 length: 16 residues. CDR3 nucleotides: TGTGCCAGCAGCCGGGGACAGTTTTTGGAGGGCACTGAAGCTTTCTTT. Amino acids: CASSRGQFLEGTEAFF.

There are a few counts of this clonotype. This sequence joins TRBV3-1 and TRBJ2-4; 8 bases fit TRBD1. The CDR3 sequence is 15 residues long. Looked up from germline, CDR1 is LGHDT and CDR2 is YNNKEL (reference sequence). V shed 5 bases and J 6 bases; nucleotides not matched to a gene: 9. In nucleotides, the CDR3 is TGTGCCAGCAGCTATAGCATGGGGACAGGAAACATTCAGTACTTC. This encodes CASSYSMGTGNIQYF.

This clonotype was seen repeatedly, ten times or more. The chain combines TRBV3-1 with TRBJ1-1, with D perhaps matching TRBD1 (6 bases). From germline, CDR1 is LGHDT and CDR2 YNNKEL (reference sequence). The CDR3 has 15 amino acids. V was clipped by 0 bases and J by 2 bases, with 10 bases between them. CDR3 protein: CASSQDAGGNTEAFF. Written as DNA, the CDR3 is TGTGCCAGCAGCCAAGATGCGGGGGGCAACACTGAAGCTTTCTTT. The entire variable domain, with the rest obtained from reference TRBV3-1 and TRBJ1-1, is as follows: DTAVSQTPKYLVTQMGNDKSIKCEQNLGHDTMYWYKQDSKKFLKIMFSYNNKELIINETVPNRFSPKSPDKAHLNLHINSLELGDSAVYFCASSQDAGGNTEAFFGQGTRLTVV.

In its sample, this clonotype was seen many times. This CDR3 reads CASTNSPGGGEKLFF. CDR3 DNA sequence: TGCGCCAGCACCAATAGTCCAGGGGGTGGTGAAAAACTGTTTTTT. The chain uses TRBV5-1 and TRBJ1-4, with 7 bases identical to TRBD1. Per germline, CDR1 SGHRS and CDR2 YFSETQ. This CDR3 has 15 residues. The ends lost 6 bases at V and 7 bases at J; junction bases unmatched: 12.

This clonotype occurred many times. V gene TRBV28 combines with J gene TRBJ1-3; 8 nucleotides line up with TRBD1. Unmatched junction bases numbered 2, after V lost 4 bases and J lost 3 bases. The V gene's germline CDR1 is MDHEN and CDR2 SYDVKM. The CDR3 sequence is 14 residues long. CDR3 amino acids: CASSWTGNGNTIYF. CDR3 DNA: TGTGCCAGCAGTTGGACAGGGAATGGAAACACCATATATTTT.

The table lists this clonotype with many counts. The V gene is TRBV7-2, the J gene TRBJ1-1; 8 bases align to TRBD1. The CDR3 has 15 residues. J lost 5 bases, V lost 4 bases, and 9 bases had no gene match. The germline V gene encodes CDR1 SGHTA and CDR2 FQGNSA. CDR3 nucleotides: TGTGCCAGCAGCTACCTAACGACAGGGGCGACTGAAGCTTTCTTT. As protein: CASSYLTTGATEAFF.

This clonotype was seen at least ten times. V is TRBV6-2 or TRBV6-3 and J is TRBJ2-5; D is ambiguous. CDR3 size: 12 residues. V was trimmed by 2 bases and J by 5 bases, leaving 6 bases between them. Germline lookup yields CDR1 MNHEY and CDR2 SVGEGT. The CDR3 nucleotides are TGTGCCAGCAGTTACGTTGCGGAGACCCAGTACTTC. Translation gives CASSYVAETQYF.

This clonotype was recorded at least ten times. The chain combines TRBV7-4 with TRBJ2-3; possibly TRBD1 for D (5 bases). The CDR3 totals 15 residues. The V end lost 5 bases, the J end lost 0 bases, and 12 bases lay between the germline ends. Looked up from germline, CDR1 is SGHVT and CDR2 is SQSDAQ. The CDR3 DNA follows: TGTGCCAGCAGCACCCGACAGCTTAGCACAGATACGCAGTATTTT. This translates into CASSTRQLSTDTQYF.